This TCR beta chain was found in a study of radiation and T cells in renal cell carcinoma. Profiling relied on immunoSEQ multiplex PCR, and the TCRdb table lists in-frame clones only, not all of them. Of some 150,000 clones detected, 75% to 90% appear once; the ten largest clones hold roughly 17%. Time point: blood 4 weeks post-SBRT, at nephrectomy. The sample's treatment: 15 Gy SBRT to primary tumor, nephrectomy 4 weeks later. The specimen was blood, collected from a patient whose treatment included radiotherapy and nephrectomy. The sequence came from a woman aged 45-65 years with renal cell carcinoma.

The CDR3 DNA reads as TGTGCCAGCAACCCGTCGGCGGACAGGGGGCACGTTAGCAATCAGCCCCAGCATTTT. Encoded protein: CASNPSADRGHVSNQPQHF. The chain uses TRBV28 and TRBJ1-5; 11 positions match TRBD1. CDR1 MDHEN and CDR2 SYDVKM come from the germline V gene. V was pared by 7 bases and J by 0 bases, with 14 bases of the junction left unmatched. The CDR3 has 19 residues.